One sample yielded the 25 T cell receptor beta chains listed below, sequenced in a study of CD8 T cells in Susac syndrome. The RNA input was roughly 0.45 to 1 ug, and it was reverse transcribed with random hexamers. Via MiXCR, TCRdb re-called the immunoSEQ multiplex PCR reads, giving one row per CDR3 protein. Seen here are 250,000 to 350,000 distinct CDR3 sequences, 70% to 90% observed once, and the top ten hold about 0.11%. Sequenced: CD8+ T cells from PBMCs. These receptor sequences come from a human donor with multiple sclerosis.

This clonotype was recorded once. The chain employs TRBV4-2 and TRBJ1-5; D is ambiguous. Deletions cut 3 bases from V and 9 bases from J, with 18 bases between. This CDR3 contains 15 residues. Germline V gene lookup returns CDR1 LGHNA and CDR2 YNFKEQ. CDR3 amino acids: CASSHSQQVMVPQHF. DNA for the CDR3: TGTGCCAGCAGCCATAGCCAGCAGGTAATGGTGCCCCAGCATTTT.

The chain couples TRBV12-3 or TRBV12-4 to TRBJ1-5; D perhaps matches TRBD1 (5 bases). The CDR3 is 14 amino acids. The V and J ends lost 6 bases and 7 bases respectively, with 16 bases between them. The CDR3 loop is CASSHKGRRQPQHF. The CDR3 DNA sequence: TGTGCCAGCAGCCATAAGGGGAGGAGGCAGCCCCAGCATTTT.

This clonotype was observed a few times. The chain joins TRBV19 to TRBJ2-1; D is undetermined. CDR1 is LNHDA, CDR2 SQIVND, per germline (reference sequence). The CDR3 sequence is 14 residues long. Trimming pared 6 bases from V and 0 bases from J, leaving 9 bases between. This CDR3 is CASSPWSSYNEQFF. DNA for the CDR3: TGTGCCAGTAGCCCCTGGAGCTCCTACAATGAGCAGTTCTTC. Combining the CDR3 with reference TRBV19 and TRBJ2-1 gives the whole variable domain DGGITQSPKYLFRKEGQNVTLSCEQNLNHDAMYWYRQDPGQGLRLIYYSQIVNDFQKGDIAEGYSVSREKKESFPLTVTSAQKNPTAFYLCASSPWSSYNEQFFGPGTRLTVL.

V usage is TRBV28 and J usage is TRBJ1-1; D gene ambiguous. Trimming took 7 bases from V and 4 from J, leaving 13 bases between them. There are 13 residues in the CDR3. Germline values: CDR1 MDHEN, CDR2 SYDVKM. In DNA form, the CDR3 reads TGTGCCAGCACCTCCGGGTCTCTCACTGAAGCTTTCTTT. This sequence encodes CASTSGSLTEAFF.

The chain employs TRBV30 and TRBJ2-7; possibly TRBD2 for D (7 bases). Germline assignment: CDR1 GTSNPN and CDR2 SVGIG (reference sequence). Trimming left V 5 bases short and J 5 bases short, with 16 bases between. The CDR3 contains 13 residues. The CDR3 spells CAWCAGALHEQYF. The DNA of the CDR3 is TGTGCCTGGTGCGCGGGGGCGCTGCACGAGCAGTACTTC.

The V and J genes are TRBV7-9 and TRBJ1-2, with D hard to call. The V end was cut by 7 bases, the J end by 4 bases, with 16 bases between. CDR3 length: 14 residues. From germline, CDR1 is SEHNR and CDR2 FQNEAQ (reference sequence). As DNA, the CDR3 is TGTGCCAGCAACGGCCTCGGCAGACCCTATGGCTACACCTTC. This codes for CASNGLGRPYGYTF.

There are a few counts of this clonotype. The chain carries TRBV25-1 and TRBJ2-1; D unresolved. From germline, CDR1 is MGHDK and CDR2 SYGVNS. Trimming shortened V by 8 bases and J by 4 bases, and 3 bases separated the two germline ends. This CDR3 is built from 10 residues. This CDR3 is CASGYNEQFF. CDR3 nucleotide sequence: TGTGCCAGCGGGTACAATGAGCAGTTCTTC.

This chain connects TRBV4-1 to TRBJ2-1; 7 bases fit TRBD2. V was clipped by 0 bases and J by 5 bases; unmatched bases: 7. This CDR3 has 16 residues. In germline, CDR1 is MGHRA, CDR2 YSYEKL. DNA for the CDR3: TGCGCCAGCAGCCAAGATATGGGGGAGGGTGACAATGAGCAGTTCTTC. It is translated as CASSQDMGEGDNEQFF.

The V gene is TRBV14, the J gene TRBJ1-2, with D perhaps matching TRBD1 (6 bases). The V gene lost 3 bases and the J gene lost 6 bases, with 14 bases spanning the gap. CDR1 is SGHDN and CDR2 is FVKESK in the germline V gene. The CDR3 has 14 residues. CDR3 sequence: CASSHRGRKDGYTF. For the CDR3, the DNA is TGTGCCAGCAGCCACAGGGGCAGGAAGGATGGCTACACCTTC.

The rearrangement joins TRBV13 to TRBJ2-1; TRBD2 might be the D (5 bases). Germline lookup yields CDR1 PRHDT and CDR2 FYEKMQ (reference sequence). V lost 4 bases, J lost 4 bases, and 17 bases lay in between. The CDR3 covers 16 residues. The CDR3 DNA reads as TGTGCCAGCAGCTCCGGGGAAATAGCGCAATACAATGAGCAGTTCTTC. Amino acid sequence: CASSSGEIAQYNEQFF.

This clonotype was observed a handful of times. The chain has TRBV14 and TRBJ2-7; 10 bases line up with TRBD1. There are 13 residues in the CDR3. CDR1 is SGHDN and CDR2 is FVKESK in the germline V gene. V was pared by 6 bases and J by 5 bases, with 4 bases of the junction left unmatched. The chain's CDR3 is CASRQTGGHEQYF. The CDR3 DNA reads TGTGCCAGCAGACAGACAGGGGGCCACGAGCAGTACTTC.

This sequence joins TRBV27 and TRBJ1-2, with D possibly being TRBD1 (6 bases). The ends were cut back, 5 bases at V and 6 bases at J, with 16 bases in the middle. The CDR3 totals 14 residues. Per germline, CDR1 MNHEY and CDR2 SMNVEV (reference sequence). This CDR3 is CASSLLQGGDGYTF. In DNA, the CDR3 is TGTGCCAGCAGTCTACTACAGGGCGGGGATGGCTACACCTTC.

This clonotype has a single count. CDR3 protein: CASSLRGGGIYGYTF. CDR3 nucleotides: TGCGCCAGCAGCTTGAGAGGGGGAGGAATCTATGGCTACACCTTC. The chain links TRBV5-1 to TRBJ1-2; possible D gene TRBD1, 6 bases. Germline V lookup: CDR1 SGHRS, CDR2 YFSETQ. The CDR3 has 15 amino acids. V lost 1 base to trimming and J lost 4 bases, with 14 bases between them.

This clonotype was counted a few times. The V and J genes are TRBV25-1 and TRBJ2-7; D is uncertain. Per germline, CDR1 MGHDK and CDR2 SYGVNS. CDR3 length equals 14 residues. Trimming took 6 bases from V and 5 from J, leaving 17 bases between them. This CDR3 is CASSITDYSHEQYF. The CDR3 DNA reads TGTGCCAGCAGCATCACGGATTATTCCCACGAGCAGTACTTC.

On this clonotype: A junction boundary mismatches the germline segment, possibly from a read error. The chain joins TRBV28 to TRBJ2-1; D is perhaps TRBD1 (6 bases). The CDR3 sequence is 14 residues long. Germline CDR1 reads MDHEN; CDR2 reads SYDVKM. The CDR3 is CAGSFPGAGNEQFF. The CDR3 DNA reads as TGTGCCGGCAGTTTTCCAGGGGCTGGGAATGAGCAGTTCTTC.

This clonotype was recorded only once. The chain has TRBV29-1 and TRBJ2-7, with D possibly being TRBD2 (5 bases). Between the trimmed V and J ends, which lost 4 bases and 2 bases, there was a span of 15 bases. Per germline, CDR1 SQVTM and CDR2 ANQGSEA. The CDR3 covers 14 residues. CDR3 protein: CSVGIGEGPYEQYF. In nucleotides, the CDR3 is TGCAGCGTTGGGATTGGTGAGGGTCCCTACGAGCAGTACTTC.

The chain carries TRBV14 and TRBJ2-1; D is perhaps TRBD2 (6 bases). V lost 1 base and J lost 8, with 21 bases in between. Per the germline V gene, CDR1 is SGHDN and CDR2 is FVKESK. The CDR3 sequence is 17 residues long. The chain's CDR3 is CASSQGVGRRGGHEQFF. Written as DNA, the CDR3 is TGTGCCAGCAGCCAAGGAGTTGGGAGGAGGGGAGGACATGAGCAGTTCTTC. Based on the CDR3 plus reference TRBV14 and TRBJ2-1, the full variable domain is EAGVTQFPSHSVIEKGQTVTLRCDPISGHDNLYWYRRVMGKEIKFLLHFVKESKQDESGMPNNRFLAERTGGTYSTLKVQPAELEDSGVYFCASSQGVGRRGGHEQFFGPGTRLTVL.

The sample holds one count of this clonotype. The CDR3 bases are TGTGCCTGGAGTCCCCTGTGGCTAGCGGGCGTCTCAGATACGCAGTATTTT. Translating it yields CAWSPLWLAGVSDTQYF. The chain links TRBV30 to TRBJ2-3; 8 nucleotides align to TRBD2. The CDR3 loop spans 17 amino acids. Germline V gene data show CDR1 as GTSNPN and CDR2 as SVGIG (reference sequence). The ends lost 2 bases at V and 4 bases at J; junction bases unmatched: 14.

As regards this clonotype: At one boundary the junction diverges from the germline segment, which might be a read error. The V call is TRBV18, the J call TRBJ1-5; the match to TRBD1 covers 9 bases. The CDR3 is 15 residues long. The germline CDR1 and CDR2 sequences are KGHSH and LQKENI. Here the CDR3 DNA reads TGTACCAGCTCACCCGACAGGGGGGGGAATCAGCCCCAGCATTTT. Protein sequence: CTSSPDRGGNQPQHF.

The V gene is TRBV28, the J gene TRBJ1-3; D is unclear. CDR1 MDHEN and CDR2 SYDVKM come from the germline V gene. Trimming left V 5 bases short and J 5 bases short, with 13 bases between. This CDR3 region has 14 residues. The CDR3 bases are TGTGCCAGCAGTCCGCGGGAGGGTCGAAACACCATATATTTT. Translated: CASSPREGRNTIYF.

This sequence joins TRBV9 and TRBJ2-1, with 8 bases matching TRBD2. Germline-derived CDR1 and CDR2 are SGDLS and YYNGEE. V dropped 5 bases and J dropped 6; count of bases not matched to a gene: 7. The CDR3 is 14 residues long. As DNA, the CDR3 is TGTGCCAGCAGGGGGCTAGCGGGCTCCAATGAGCAGTTCTTC. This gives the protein CASRGLAGSNEQFF.

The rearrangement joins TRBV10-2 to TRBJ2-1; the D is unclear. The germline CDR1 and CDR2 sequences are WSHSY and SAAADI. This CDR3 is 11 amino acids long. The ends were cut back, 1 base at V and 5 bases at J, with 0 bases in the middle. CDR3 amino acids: CASSEYNEQFF. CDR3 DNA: TGCGCCAGCAGTGAGTACAATGAGCAGTTCTTC.

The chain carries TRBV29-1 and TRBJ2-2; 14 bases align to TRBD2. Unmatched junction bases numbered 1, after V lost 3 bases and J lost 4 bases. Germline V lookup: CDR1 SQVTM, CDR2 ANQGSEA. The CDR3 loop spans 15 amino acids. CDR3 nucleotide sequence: TGCAGCGTTGATGGGACTAGCGGGAGCACCGGGGAGCTGTTTTTT. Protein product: CSVDGTSGSTGELFF.

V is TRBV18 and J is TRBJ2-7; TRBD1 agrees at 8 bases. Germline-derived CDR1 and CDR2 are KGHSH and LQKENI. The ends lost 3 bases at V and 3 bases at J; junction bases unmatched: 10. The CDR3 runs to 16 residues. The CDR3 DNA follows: TGTGCCAGCTCACCCGAGGACAGGGCTTACCTCTACGAGCAGTACTTC. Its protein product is CASSPEDRAYLYEQYF.

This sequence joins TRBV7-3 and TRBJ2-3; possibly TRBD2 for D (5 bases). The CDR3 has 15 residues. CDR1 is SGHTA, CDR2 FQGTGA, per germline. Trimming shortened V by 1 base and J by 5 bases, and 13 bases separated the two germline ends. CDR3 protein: CASSLMPSEGDTQYF. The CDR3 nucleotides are TGTGCCAGCAGCTTAATGCCTTCCGAGGGAGATACGCAGTATTTT. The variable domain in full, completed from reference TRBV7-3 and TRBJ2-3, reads GAGVSQTPSNKVTEKGKYVELRCDPISGHTALYWYRQSLGQGPEFLIYFQGTGAADDSGLPNDRFFAVRPEGSVSTLKIQRTERGDSAVYLCASSLMPSEGDTQYFGPGTRLTVL.